Listed below are T cell receptor beta chains from one sample, sequenced in a study of multiple sclerosis patients with progressive multifocal leukoencephalopathy. Measured with immunoSEQ multiplex PCR; TCRdb has only the in-frame clones, and not every one. The sample lists 29,000 or so clones, just under 90% occurring once. The sequenced sample was PBMCs, obtained from a patient treated with natalizumab. The receptors stem from a human donor with multiple sclerosis. Both conserved end residues are part of each CDR3.

cdr3_aa: CASSLGTSIGINEQFF
j_call: TRBJ2-1
v_call: TRBV5-1

cdr3_aa: CASTPSALDTDTQYF
j_call: TRBJ2-3
v_call: TRBV9

cdr3_aa: CASRLAGAWEQYF
j_call: TRBJ2-7
v_call: TRBV19

cdr3_aa: CASSPLTGAPEKLFF
j_call: TRBJ1-4
v_call: TRBV28

cdr3_aa: CASSSRAATGELFF
j_call: TRBJ2-2
v_call: TRBV9

cdr3_aa: CASSELASHWEQYF
j_call: TRBJ2-7
v_call: TRBV2

cdr3_aa: CASSPRTENTEAFF
j_call: TRBJ1-1
v_call: TRBV6-1

cdr3_aa: CASSPEAGFNQPQHF
j_call: TRBJ1-5
v_call: TRBV11-2

cdr3_aa: CSVETQGSYNEQFF
j_call: TRBJ2-1
v_call: TRBV29-1

cdr3_aa: CASSQGRSYGEKLFF
j_call: TRBJ1-4
v_call: TRBV14

cdr3_aa: CASKTGSNTGELFF
j_call: TRBJ2-2
v_call: TRBV14

cdr3_aa: CASGLRRDTEAFF
j_call: TRBJ1-1
v_call: TRBV11-3

cdr3_aa: CASSLDRGAEAFF
j_call: TRBJ1-1
v_call: TRBV5-1

cdr3_aa: CASSSQPNTEAFF
j_call: TRBJ1-1
v_call: TRBV19

cdr3_aa: CASSLVASYNEQFF
j_call: TRBJ2-1
v_call: TRBV5-1

cdr3_aa: CASSPTGGSYNEQFF
j_call: TRBJ2-1
v_call: TRBV18

cdr3_aa: CASSYSTDSYGYTF
j_call: TRBJ1-2
v_call: TRBV6-5

cdr3_aa: CASSSASTSGYEQYF
j_call: TRBJ2-7
v_call: TRBV7-2

cdr3_aa: CASSPGQGYTEAFF
j_call: TRBJ1-1
v_call: TRBV7-9

cdr3_aa: CASRLWDESYEQYF
j_call: TRBJ2-7
v_call: TRBV13

cdr3_aa: CASSHRQTDSPLHF
j_call: TRBJ1-6
v_call: TRBV7-9

cdr3_aa: CASSKAKLSGGPSMNTEAFF
j_call: TRBJ1-1
v_call: TRBV21-1

cdr3_aa: CASSPLSGAHSYEQYF
j_call: TRBJ2-7
v_call: TRBV18

cdr3_aa: CASSPVGGELFF
j_call: TRBJ2-2
v_call: TRBV7-7

cdr3_aa: CASSPRTGGLETQYF
j_call: TRBJ2-5
v_call: TRBV5-1

cdr3_aa: CAIREAATSGDNEQFF
j_call: TRBJ2-1
v_call: TRBV10-3

cdr3_aa: CASSYSGTQPQHF
j_call: TRBJ1-5
v_call: TRBV6-6

cdr3_aa: CASSRGTSPDEQYF
j_call: TRBJ2-7
v_call: TRBV18

cdr3_aa: CASSFLSSGRGRGEQFF
j_call: TRBJ2-1
v_call: TRBV7-9

cdr3_aa: CASTTRGSKKKTIYEQYF
j_call: TRBJ2-7
v_call: TRBV27

cdr3_aa: CARDRRGYGYTF
j_call: TRBJ1-2
v_call: TRBV30

cdr3_aa: CASSSTGQGWYGYTF
j_call: TRBJ1-2
v_call: TRBV27

cdr3_aa: CASLTGTGVEQYF
j_call: TRBJ2-7
v_call: TRBV14